This paragraph reports one T cell receptor beta chain. Those enrolled in Seattle joined during active infection and were followed longitudinally afterward. This entry is derived from a study of blood T cell repertoires in COVID-19. Across the whole study: Sources were T cells, B-cell-depleted T cells, or PBMCs; the material itself was cDNA or gDNA.

Per the original methods: Amplification from reference gene primers served as the basis for estimated nucleated cell counts. Here immunoSEQ multiplex PCR was the method, and the copy in TCRdb shows in-frame clones only, minus some. Clonal size and the V and J genes are those of that table, whereas D and trimming came from the DNA. Among about 320,000 clones, around 88% were seen once, and the ten largest hold 1.5% to 2%. This sequence originates from a woman aged 25 to 39 with COVID-19, enrolled during active disease. Sequencing was performed on peripheral blood.

The CDR3 sequence: CASRTGGDEKLFF. The CDR3 DNA sequence: TGTGCCAGTCGGACAGGGGGGGATGAAAAACTGTTTTTT. This chain connects TRBV6-5 to TRBJ1-4; 10 bases agree with TRBD1. Germline CDR1 and CDR2: MNHEY and SVGAGI. The CDR3 contains 13 residues. J gave up 6 bases and V 9 bases, and 4 bases lay outside the gene matches.